Following are 9 T cell receptor beta chains from one sample sequenced in a study of T cell repertoires in cytomegalovirus infection. TCRdb ran MiXCR on the reads and lists one entry per CDR3 protein. Of about half a million distinct CDR3 sequences listed, 30% to 40% are singletons. No antigen is known for these receptors. The sample here was cultured PBMCs, taken from culture after CMV antigen stimulation. Every receptor here comes from a human donor in good health (CMV status not recorded). Some clones in this sample may be carry-over from other donors' samples.

A few counts support this clonotype. The chain carries TRBV6-1 and TRBJ1-5; no firm D call. The germline V gene has CDR1 MNHNS and CDR2 SASEGT. V was pared by 0 bases and J by 2 bases, with 5 bases between. This CDR3 spans 14 amino acids. The CDR3 reads CASSEARGNQPQHF. The CDR3 DNA follows: TGTGCCAGCAGTGAAGCCCGGGGCAATCAGCCCCAGCATTTT.

The genes are TRBV7-2 and TRBJ1-5; 7 bases are shared with TRBD1. Trimming removed 1 base from V and 10 bases from J; junction bases left unmatched: 13. The V gene's germline CDR1 is SGHTA and CDR2 FQGNSA. The CDR3 spans 16 residues. The CDR3, as DNA: TGTGCCAGCAGCTTAGAGGTCTGGCAGGGGGTCGATCCCCAGCATTTT. This encodes CASSLEVWQGVDPQHF.

The gene calls are TRBV4-2 and TRBJ1-3; a possible D gene is TRBD1 (5 bases). The CDR3 covers 15 residues. Per the germline V gene, CDR1 is LGHNA and CDR2 is YNFKEQ. V was clipped by 0 bases and J by 4 bases, with 10 bases between them. The CDR3 is CASSQEGTEGNTIYF. CDR3 DNA: TGTGCCAGCAGCCAAGAGGGGACGGAGGGAAACACCATATATTTT.

Here the CDR3 reads CASSLGQSPTLQYF. The CDR3 DNA reads as TGTGCCAGCAGTCTGGGACAGAGTCCTACGTTGCAGTACTTC. The genes are TRBV28 and TRBJ2-7; 7 bases map to TRBD1. V trimming: 5 bases; J trimming: 9 bases; junction bases outside the gene matches: 13. CDR1 and CDR2 (germline): MDHEN, SYDVKM. The CDR3 is 14 amino acids. Filled out from reference TRBV28 and TRBJ2-7, the complete variable domain reads DVKVTQSSRYLVKRTGEKVFLECVQDMDHENMFWYRQDPGLGLRLIYFSYDVKMKEKGDIPEGYSVSREKKERFSLILESASTNQTSMYLCASSLGQSPTLQYFGPGTRLTVT.

This clonotype was seen a handful of times. V usage is TRBV5-5 and J usage is TRBJ1-5; 8 nucleotides align to TRBD1. The CDR3 is 15 amino acids. J was trimmed by 3 bases and V by 2 bases; bases with no gene match: 4. In germline, CDR1 is SGHKS, CDR2 YYEKEE (reference sequence). CDR3 region: CASSFNRGTNQPQHF. DNA of the CDR3: TGTGCCAGCAGCTTTAACAGGGGGACCAATCAGCCCCAGCATTTT.

This chain's CDR3 is CAISNNYEQYV. CDR3 coding DNA: TGTGCCATCAGTAACAACTACGAGCAGTACGTC. This chain uses TRBV10-3 with TRBJ2-7; D is unresolved. This CDR3 has 11 amino acids. Germline V CDR1 and CDR2: ENHRY, SYGVKD. V gave up 5 bases and J gave up 3 bases, with 5 bases separating them.

This clonotype was picked up a small number of times. The chain is built from TRBV20-1 and TRBJ2-7; 7 nucleotides match TRBD1. Germline V CDR1 and CDR2: DFQATT, SNEGSKA (reference sequence). The CDR3 sequence is 16 residues long. Trimming took 0 bases from V and 0 from J; bases not matched to a gene: 8. CDR3 coding DNA: TGCAGTGCTAGAGAGCCCGGGACAGAGCTCTCCTACGAGCAGTACTTC. Amino acid sequence: CSAREPGTELSYEQYF.

The V call is TRBV11-2, the J call TRBJ1-3; TRBD1 agrees at 8 bases. Germline-derived CDR1 and CDR2 are SGHAT and FQNNGV. CDR3 size: 15 residues. The J segment lost 4 bases and the V segment lost 4 bases, leaving 6 bases of the junction unmatched. In DNA, the CDR3 is TGTGCCAGCAGCTCAGGGACAGGTCTCGGAAACACCATATATTTT. It encodes CASSSGTGLGNTIYF. Full variable domain (rest looked up from reference TRBV11-2 and TRBJ1-3): EAGVAQSPRYKIIEKRQSVAFWCNPISGHATLYWYQQILGQGPKLLIQFQNNGVVDDSQLPKDRFSAERLKGVDSTLKIQPAKLEDSAVYLCASSSGTGLGNTIYFGEGSWLTVV.

V and J are TRBV7-2 and TRBJ2-2; possible D gene TRBD1, 6 bases. With 4 bases removed from V and 4 bases from J, the gap between germline ends came to 13 bases. The CDR3 is made up of 15 amino acids. Germline V gene data show CDR1 as SGHTA and CDR2 as FQGNSA. The DNA of the CDR3 is TGTGCCAGCAGCTCCCTTACAGGGACCACCGGGGAGCTGTTTTTT. Translated, it gives CASSSLTGTTGELFF.